This T cell receptor (beta chain) is from a study of cytomegalovirus exposure and HLA in healthy donors. Whole-study results and caveats: Association of 16,951 TCR beta sequences with HLA alleles was found at 0.05 false discovery rate in a later analysis. Overall, under 200 TCR beta chains were annotated as cytomegalovirus-associated. Donors belonging to an Asian-associated ancestry cluster reportedly showed fewer N-insertions in productive TCRs than the 666-donor mean, according to what a later analysis found.

The CDR3 is 15 residues long. Deletions cut 6 bases from V and 1 base from J, with 16 bases between. Germline V lookup: CDR1 SGDLS, CDR2 YYNGEE. In the PCR, 60 Vbeta and 13 Jbeta primers were used. This table comes from immunoSEQ multiplex PCR, and its TCRdb copy is limited to in-frame clones, with some not included. Among about 100,000 clones, around 80% were seen once, and the ten largest hold 0.7% to 0.85%. This clone was detected only once. What it recognizes is unknown. V gene TRBV9 combines with J gene TRBJ1-2, with D hard to call. The TCR originated in a woman aged 55-69 years in good health and CMV-seronegative. Sample: PBMCs. The CDR3 region is CASKASSLFNYGYTF. CDR3 in DNA: TGTGCCAGCAAAGCGAGCTCGCTTTTTAACTATGGCTACACCTTC.